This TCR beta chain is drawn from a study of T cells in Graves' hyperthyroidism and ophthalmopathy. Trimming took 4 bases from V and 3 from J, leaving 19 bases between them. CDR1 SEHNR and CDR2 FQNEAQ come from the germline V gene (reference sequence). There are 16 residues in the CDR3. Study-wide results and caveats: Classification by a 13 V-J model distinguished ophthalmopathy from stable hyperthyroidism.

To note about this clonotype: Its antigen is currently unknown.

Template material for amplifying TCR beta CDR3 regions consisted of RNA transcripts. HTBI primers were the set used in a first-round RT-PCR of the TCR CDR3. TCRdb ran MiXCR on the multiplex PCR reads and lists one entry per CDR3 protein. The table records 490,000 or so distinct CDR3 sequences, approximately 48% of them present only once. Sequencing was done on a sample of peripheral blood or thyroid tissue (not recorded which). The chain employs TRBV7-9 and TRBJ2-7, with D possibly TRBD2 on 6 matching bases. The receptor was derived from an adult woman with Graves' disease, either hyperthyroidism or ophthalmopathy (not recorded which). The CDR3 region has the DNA TGTGCCAGCAGCTACGGGGGTAGACAGCGAAGCTACGAGCAGTACTTC. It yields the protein CASSYGGRQRSYEQYF.